These 8 T cell receptor beta chains were sequenced from one sample in a study of T cell clonality in common variable immunodeficiency. Only in-frame clones appear in the TCRdb table, and some are missing; sequencing was by immunoSEQ multiplex PCR. The sample is made up of 35,000 to 50,000 clones, none counted only once. Sequencing was done on a sample of peripheral blood mononuclear cells. All receptors come from a person aged 18 to 75 in good health.

The sample holds many counts of this clone. The sequence runs out 3 residues before the end of the CDR3; the remainder is reconstructed from the germline J gene. The chain joins TRBV2 to TRBJ2-7, with 7 positions matching TRBD1. CDR1 is SNHLY and CDR2 is FYNNEI in the germline V gene. The CDR3 has 17 residues. After removal of 3 bases from V and 0 bases from J, the junction contained 11 bases not matched to a gene. CDR3 sequence reads: CASSDTITGDSSYEQYF. CDR3 DNA, as far as it was read: TGTGCCAGCAGTGATACCATAACAGGGGATAGCTCCTACGAG. The whole variable domain, remainder taken from reference TRBV2 and TRBJ2-7, is EPEVTQTPSHQVTQMGQEVILRCVPISNHLYFYWYRQILGQKVEFLVSFYNNEISEKSEIFDDQFSVERPDGSNFTLKIRSTKLEDSAMYFCASSDTITGDSSYEQYFGPGTRLTVT.

In this sample, this clone turned up many times. CDR3 sequence reads: CAWRADRAATQYF. CDR3 DNA (partial): TGTGCCTGGAGGGCGGACAGGGCGGCGACC. The chain employs TRBV30 and TRBJ2-5; 8 positions agree with TRBD1. Read sequence stops 3 residues before the CDR3 end, and the germline J gene provides the missing end. V gave up 3 bases and J gave up 7 bases; unmatched junction bases: 7. Germline loops: CDR1 GTSNPN, CDR2 SVGIG (reference sequence). This CDR3 has 13 residues.

This clone was seen at least ten times. CDR3 DNA, as far as it was read: TGCAGCGTGGCGCGGACAGGCTCATATGGC. Translation gives CSVARTGSYG. The entire CDR3 protein reads CSVARTGSYGYTF. This sequence joins TRBV29-1 and TRBJ1-2, with TRBD1 matching over 7 bases. The read comes to an end 3 residues before the CDR3 does, leaving the germline J gene to fill in the end. CDR1 is SQVTM and CDR2 is ANQGSEA in the germline V gene. Trimming took 6 bases from V and 5 from J; bases not matched to a gene: 9. The length of the CDR3 is 13 residues.

This clone occurred many times. The read comes to an end 3 residues before the CDR3 does, leaving the germline J gene to fill in the end. V and J are TRBV5-1 and TRBJ2-7; D is possibly TRBD2 (5 bases). The germline CDR1 and CDR2 sequences are SGHRS and YFSETQ. This CDR3 contains 15 residues. Trimming took 0 bases from V and 0 from J, leaving 10 bases between them. Partial CDR3 DNA: TGCGCCAGCAGCTTGGGAGCGGTGAGCTCCTACGAG. It yields the protein CASSLGAVSSYE. The entire CDR3 sequence reads CASSLGAVSSYEQYF.

This clone appeared many times. One end of the junction does not line up with germline, which may come from a read error. The observed sequence ends 3 residues before the CDR3 terminus, with the missing tail filled in from the germline J gene. The chain combines TRBV7-7 with TRBJ2-3; tentatively, D is TRBD2 (7 bases). The germline CDR1 and CDR2 sequences are SSHAT and FNYEAQ (reference sequence). The length of the CDR3 is 15 residues. The part of the CDR3 DNA that was read is TGTGCTAGCAGCTTACGCGGGGGCCGCACAGATACG. Protein: CASSLRGGRTDT. The full-length CDR3 reads as CASSLRGGRTDTQYF.

The sample holds many counts of this clone. Read sequence stops 3 residues before the CDR3 end, and the germline J gene provides the missing end. This chain links TRBV6-2 or TRBV6-3 with TRBJ1-5, with a tentative D call TRBD1 (5 bases). CDR1 MNHEY and CDR2 SVGEGT come from the germline V gene. The V end was cut by 2 bases, the J end by 5 bases, with 16 bases between. This CDR3 has 16 residues. Incomplete CDR3 DNA: TGTGCCAGCAGTTACGTTTCCAGGGTACCCTATCAGCCC. Translation gives CASSYVSRVPYQP. The entire CDR3 protein is CASSYVSRVPYQPQHF.

This clone was detected many times. The DNA ends 3 residues before the CDR3 does, and the rest of the CDR3 is filled in from the germline J gene. The V gene is TRBV5-1, the J gene TRBJ1-4; 12 nucleotides match TRBD1. Germline lookup yields CDR1 SGHRS and CDR2 YFSETQ. CDR3 length: 16 residues. The sequenced part of the CDR3 DNA is TGCGCCAGCAGCCCGGGACAGGGGGCAGGTAATTCACCA. Amino acids: CASSPGQGAGNSP. The entire CDR3 reads CASSPGQGAGNSPLFF.

This clone appeared many times. The CDR3 goes on 3 residues after the read ends, and that part is filled in from the germline J gene. The V call is TRBV9, the J call TRBJ2-1; D is perhaps TRBD1 (5 bases). The V gene's germline CDR1 is SGDLS and CDR2 YYNGEE. V was trimmed by 0 bases and J by 9 bases, leaving 10 bases between them. This CDR3 spans 13 amino acids. CDR3 DNA (partial): TGTGCCAGCAGCGTAGGCCCTACAGGTGAG. Translating it yields CASSVGPTGE. The whole CDR3 protein is CASSVGPTGEQFF. Full variable domain (missing parts from reference TRBV9 and TRBJ2-1): DSGVTQTPKHLITATGQRVTLRCSPRSGDLSVYWYQQSLDQGLQFLIQYYNGEERAKGNILERFSAQQFPDLHSELNLSSLELGDSALYFCASSVGPTGEQFFGPGTRLTVL.